This T cell receptor (beta chain) stems from a study of monozygotic twins with inflammatory bowel disease. Overall study results and limits: Other individuals had fewer clonotypes in common with IBD patients than with healthy twins, especially with disease activity. Among patients, repertoires may have gained variability from differing immunosuppressive treatments. Whereas healthy co-twins had higher TCRbeta diversity (inverse Simpson), IBD patients had lower diversity.

The length of the CDR3 is 12 residues. The V gene's germline CDR1 is LNHDA and CDR2 SQIVND (reference sequence). An amount of 3,500 to 4,500 ng of total RNA was used for each TCR library. From its re-call of the 5' RACE reads, TCRdb lists each CDR3 protein once, without DNA. Its table lists approximately 100,000 distinct CDR3 sequences. With respect to this clonotype: Its target is unknown.

The V call is TRBV19, the J call TRBJ1-5. The TCR comes from a human donor with ulcerative colitis or Crohn's disease, or a healthy co-twin of an affected twin (not recorded which). Sequencing was carried out using blood. CDR3: CASKDEYQPQHF. Full variable domain (missing parts from reference TRBV19 and TRBJ1-5): DGGITQSPKYLFRKEGQNVTLSCEQNLNHDAMYWYRQDPGQGLRLIYYSQIVNDFQKGDIAEGYSVSREKKESFPLTVTSAQKNPTAFYLCASKDEYQPQHFGDGTRLSIL.